This T cell receptor (beta chain) stems from a study of T cell changes during pregnancy in multiple sclerosis. Measured with immunoSEQ multiplex PCR; TCRdb has only the in-frame clones, and not every one. The sample lists roughly 40,000 clones, almost 95% occurring once. There are 17 residues in the CDR3. With V trimmed by 6 bases and J by 5 bases, 9 bases remained unmatched. Germline V gene lookup returns CDR1 SGHTA and CDR2 FQGNSA. Sequencing was performed on CD4+ T cells from peripheral blood mononuclear cells, taken before pregnancy. The chain has TRBV7-2 and TRBJ2-2; 13 positions match TRBD2. This receptor was taken from a female donor with multiple sclerosis, enrolled in a pregnancy study. The CDR3 DNA is TGTGCCAGCAGTGGGACTAGCGGGACGAGGAGGACCGGGGAGCTGTTTTTT. Amino acids: CASSGTSGTRRTGELFF. The complete variable domain, with remaining parts taken from reference TRBV7-2 and TRBJ2-2, reads GAGVSQSPSNKVTEKGKDVELRCDPISGHTALYWYRQSLGQGLEFLIYFQGNSAPDKSGLPSDRFSAERTGGSVSTLTIQRTQQEDSAVYLCASSGTSGTRRTGELFFGEGSRLTVL.